The clone carrying this T cell receptor (beta chain) came up many times. Its antigen is undetermined. TCRdb reprocessed the 5' RACE reads via MiXCR and lists one record per CDR3 protein. Of roughly 45,000 distinct CDR3 sequences listed, roughly 6.1% are singletons. The CDR3 is 14 amino acids. V trimming: 2 bases; J trimming: 4 bases; junction bases outside the gene matches: 0. CDR1 is SEHNR, CDR2 FQNEAQ, per germline (reference sequence). The sample originates from a study of early T cells in non-severe SARS-CoV-2 infection. Regarding the study as a whole: Anti-spike CD8 responses were favored in VDJdb matching, and private and CD4 specificities were missed.

The specimen was whole blood, collected at baseline. This clonotype originated in an adult who was a healthcare worker with PCR-confirmed SARS-CoV-2 infection or an uninfected control (not recorded which). The rearrangement joins TRBV7-9 to TRBJ2-7; 12 nucleotides agree with TRBD2. The CDR3 region is CASSLTSGGYEQYF. In DNA form, the CDR3 reads TGTGCCAGCAGCTTAACTAGCGGGGGGTACGAGCAGTACTTC.